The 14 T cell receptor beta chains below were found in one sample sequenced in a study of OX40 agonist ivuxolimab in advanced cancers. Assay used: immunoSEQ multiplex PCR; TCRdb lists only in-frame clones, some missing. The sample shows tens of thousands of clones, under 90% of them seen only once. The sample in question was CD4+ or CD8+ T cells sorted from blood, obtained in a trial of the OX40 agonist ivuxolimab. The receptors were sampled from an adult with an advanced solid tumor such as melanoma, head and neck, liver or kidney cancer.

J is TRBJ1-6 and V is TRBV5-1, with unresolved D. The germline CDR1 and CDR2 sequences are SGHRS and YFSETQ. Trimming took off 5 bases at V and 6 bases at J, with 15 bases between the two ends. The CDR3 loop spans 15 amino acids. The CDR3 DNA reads TGCGCCAGCAGTCCGCGGGAACTGCGTAATTCACCCCTCCACTTT. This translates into CASSPRELRNSPLHF. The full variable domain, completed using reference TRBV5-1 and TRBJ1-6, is KAGVTQTPRYLIKTRGQQVTLSCSPISGHRSVSWYQQTPGQGLQFLFEYFSETQRNKGNFPGRFSGRQFSNSRSEMNVSTLELGDSALYLCASSPRELRNSPLHFGNGTRLTVT.

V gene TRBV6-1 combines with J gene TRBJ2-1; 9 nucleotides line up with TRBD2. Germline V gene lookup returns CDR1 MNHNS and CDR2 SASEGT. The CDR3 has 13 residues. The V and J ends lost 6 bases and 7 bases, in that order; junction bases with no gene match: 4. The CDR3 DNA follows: TGTGCCAGCAGCAGCGGGAGGTGGAATGAGCAGTTCTTC. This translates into CASSSGRWNEQFF.

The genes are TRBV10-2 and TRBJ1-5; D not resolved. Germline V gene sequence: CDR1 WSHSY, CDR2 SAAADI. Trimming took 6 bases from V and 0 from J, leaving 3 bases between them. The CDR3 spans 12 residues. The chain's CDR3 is CASRNSNQPQHF. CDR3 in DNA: TGCGCCAGCAGAAATAGCAATCAGCCCCAGCATTTT.

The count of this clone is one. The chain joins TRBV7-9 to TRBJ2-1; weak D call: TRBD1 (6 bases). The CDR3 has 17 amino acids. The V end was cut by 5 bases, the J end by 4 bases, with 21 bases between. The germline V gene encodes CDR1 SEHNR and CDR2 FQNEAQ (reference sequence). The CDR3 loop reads CASSPDISQGPYNEQFF. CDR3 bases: TGTGCCAGCAGCCCAGATATAAGCCAGGGGCCTTACAATGAGCAGTTCTTC.

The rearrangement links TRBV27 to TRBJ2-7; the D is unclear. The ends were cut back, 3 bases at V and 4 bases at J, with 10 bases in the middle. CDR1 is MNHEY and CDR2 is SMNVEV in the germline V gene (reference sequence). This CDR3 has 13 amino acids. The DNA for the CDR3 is TGTGCCAGCAGTTTTAGACAATTTTACGAGCAGTACTTC. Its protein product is CASSFRQFYEQYF.

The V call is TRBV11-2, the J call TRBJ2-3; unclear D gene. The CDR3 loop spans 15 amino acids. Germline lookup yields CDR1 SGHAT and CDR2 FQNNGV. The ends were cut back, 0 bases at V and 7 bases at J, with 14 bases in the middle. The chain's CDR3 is CASSLEVARPYTQYF. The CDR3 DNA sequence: TGTGCCAGCAGCTTAGAGGTGGCCCGCCCGTATACGCAGTATTTT.

CDR3 DNA: TGTGCCAGCGGCCGAGGCACGCAGTATTTT. Its translation is CASGRGTQYF. The chain recombines TRBV6-5 with TRBJ2-3, with D uncertain. The V end lost 8 bases, the J end lost 9 bases, and 9 bases lay between the germline ends. Germline V gene lookup returns CDR1 MNHEY and CDR2 SVGAGI. This CDR3 is 10 amino acids long.

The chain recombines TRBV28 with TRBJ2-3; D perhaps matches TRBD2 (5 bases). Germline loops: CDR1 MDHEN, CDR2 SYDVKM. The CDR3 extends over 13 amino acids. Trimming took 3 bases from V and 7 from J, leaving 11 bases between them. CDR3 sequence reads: CASSFTSTYTQYF. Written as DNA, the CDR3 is TGTGCCAGCAGTTTTACTAGTACTTATACGCAGTATTTT.

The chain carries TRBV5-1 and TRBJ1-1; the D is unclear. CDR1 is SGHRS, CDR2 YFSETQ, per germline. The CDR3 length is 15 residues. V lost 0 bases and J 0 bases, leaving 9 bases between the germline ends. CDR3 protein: CASSLVNGLNTEAFF. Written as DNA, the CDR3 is TGCGCCAGCAGCTTGGTTAATGGATTGAACACTGAAGCTTTCTTT.

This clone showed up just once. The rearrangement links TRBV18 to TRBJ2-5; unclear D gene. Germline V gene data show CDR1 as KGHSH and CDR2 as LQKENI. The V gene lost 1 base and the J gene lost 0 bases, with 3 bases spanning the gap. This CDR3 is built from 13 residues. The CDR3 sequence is CASSPRNQETQYF. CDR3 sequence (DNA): TGTGCCAGCTCACCACGTAACCAAGAGACCCAGTACTTC.

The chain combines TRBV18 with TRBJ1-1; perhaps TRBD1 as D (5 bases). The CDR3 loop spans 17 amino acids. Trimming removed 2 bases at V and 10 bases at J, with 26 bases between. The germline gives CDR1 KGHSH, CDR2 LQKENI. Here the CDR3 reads CASSPWTIQPGDEGAFF. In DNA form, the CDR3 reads TGTGCCAGCTCACCATGGACCATACAGCCCGGGGACGAGGGAGCTTTCTTT.

For the CDR3, the DNA is TGTGCCAGCAGAAGAATACTAGCGGGAGAGAGCGAGCAGTACTTC. Translated, it gives CASRRILAGESEQYF. This chain connects TRBV6-5 to TRBJ2-5; TRBD2 matches 11 bases. The closer fit of TRBJ2-7 to the DNA end suggests the J call may be wrong. There are 15 residues in the CDR3. CDR1 is MNHEY, CDR2 SVGAGI, per germline.

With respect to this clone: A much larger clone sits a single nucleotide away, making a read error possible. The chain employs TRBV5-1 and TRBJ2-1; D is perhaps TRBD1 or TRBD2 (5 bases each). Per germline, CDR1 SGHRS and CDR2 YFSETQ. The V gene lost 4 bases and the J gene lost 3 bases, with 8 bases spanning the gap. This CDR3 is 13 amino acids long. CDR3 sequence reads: CASSRDGYNEQFF. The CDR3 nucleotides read TGCGCCAGCAGCCGGGACGGCTACAATGAGCAGTTCTTC.

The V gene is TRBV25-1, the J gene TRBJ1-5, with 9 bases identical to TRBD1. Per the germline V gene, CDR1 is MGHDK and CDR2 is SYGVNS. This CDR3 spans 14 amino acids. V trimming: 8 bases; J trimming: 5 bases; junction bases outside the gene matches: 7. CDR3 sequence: CASCRQGVDQPQHF. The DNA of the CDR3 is TGTGCCAGCTGCCGACAGGGGGTTGATCAGCCCCAGCATTTT.